The next 21 T cell receptor beta chains were all read from a single sample in a study of T cells in Graves' hyperthyroidism and ophthalmopathy. It was RNA transcripts that yielded the amplified TCR beta CDR3 regions. Using the HTBI primer set, a first-round RT-PCR was run on the TCR CDR3. TCRdb redid the calling of the multiplex PCR reads with MiXCR, one entry per CDR3 protein. The sample includes 500,000 to 600,000 distinct CDR3 sequences, about 20% of them seen just once. What was sequenced was blood. Receptor source: a middle-aged man with Graves' ophthalmopathy.

The V and J genes are TRBV29-1 and TRBJ1-2; tentative D call: TRBD1 (5 bases). The ends were cut back, 0 bases at V and 5 bases at J, with 16 bases in the middle. This CDR3 contains 15 residues. Germline V gives CDR1 SQVTM, CDR2 ANQGSEA. The CDR3 bases are TGCAGCGTTGAAGATCTGTCAGGGAGAGGGTATGGCTACACCTTC. Translated: CSVEDLSGRGYGYTF.

This clonotype turned up a few times. The chain carries TRBV2 and TRBJ1-3; D unclear. The germline V and J ends were trimmed by 1 base and 7 bases, with 14 bases remaining between them. The CDR3 has 15 residues. Germline CDR1 reads SNHLY; CDR2 reads FYNNEI. The DNA for the CDR3 is TGTGCCAGCAGTGAAGGCCATATCTTGGGCAACACCATATATTTT. This codes for CASSEGHILGNTIYF.

The chain uses TRBV24-1 and TRBJ2-3, with 7 positions matching TRBD1. Germline lookup yields CDR1 KGHDR and CDR2 SFDVKD. This CDR3 is built from 13 residues. V was clipped by 5 bases and J by 5 bases; unmatched bases: 3. CDR3 nucleotide sequence: TGTGCCACCAGTGGTAACAGGGGAGATACGCAGTATTTT. This translates into CATSGNRGDTQYF.

V usage is TRBV20-1 and J usage is TRBJ2-3; 8 bases line up with TRBD2. The CDR3 is 15 amino acids. CDR1 is DFQATT and CDR2 is SNEGSKA in the germline V gene (reference sequence). The trim removed 1 base at V and 5 bases at J, leaving 8 bases unmatched. CDR3 in amino acids: CSARASGGPRDTQYF. The CDR3 DNA sequence: TGCAGTGCTAGAGCGTCGGGAGGGCCAAGAGATACGCAGTATTTT.

Many counts were recorded for this clonotype. The rearrangement uses TRBV4-1 and TRBJ2-5; 7 bases agree with TRBD2. Germline V gene data show CDR1 as MGHRA and CDR2 as YSYEKL. The CDR3 sequence is 16 residues long. Unmatched junction bases numbered 7, after V lost 1 base and J lost 2 bases. The CDR3 DNA sequence: TGCGCCAGCAGCCAAGGGAGTGGACTAGGGCAAGAGACCCAGTACTTC. Its protein is CASSQGSGLGQETQYF.

This clonotype has just a few counts. The chain has TRBV7-8 and TRBJ1-2; D not resolved. Germline lookup yields CDR1 SGHVS and CDR2 FQNEAQ. The CDR3 has 13 residues. V was shortened by 5 bases and J by 5 bases, with 12 bases between the two germline ends. The CDR3 DNA follows: TGTGCCAGCAGCCTAAAGGTTACATATGGCTACACCTTC. This encodes CASSLKVTYGYTF.

This clonotype was seen a handful of times. The chain has TRBV6-2 or TRBV6-3 and TRBJ2-5; D remains ambiguous. The CDR3 extends over 14 amino acids. Germline CDR1 is MNHEY and CDR2 is SVGEGT. Trimming left V 10 bases short and J 1 base short, with 16 bases between. The CDR3 sequence: CAIRRSRAQETQYF. DNA for the CDR3: TGTGCCATTCGTCGGTCCCGAGCCCAAGAGACCCAGTACTTC.

This clonotype was detected a few times. The CDR3 loop reads CASSLTGRNQPQHF. The CDR3 DNA is TGTGCCAGCAGTTTGACAGGGCGCAATCAGCCCCAGCATTTT. The gene calls are TRBV2 and TRBJ1-5, with 7 bases identical to TRBD1. The V gene's germline CDR1 is SNHLY and CDR2 FYNNEI. Unmatched junction bases numbered 3, after V lost 5 bases and J lost 2 bases. The CDR3 loop spans 14 amino acids.

This clonotype was seen more than once but under ten times. The J gene is TRBJ2-3, the V gene TRBV7-6, with 9 bases matching TRBD2. V was clipped by 2 bases and J by 4 bases; unmatched bases: 7. The CDR3 is 16 amino acids. Looked up from germline, CDR1 is SGHVS and CDR2 is FNYEAQ. The CDR3 DNA is TGTGCCAGCAGCTTACGTGGCGGGGGGGCCCCAGATACGCAGTATTTT. Protein sequence: CASSLRGGGAPDTQYF.

On this clonotype: A much larger clonotype is one base distant, so this may be a read error. The gene calls are TRBV27 and TRBJ1-5, with 7 positions matching TRBD1. V gave up 3 bases and J gave up 0 bases; unmatched junction bases: 14. This CDR3 contains 19 residues. CDR1 MNHEY and CDR2 SMNVEV come from the germline V gene (reference sequence). CDR3 sequence reads: CASSLKGARGYPSNQPQHF. CDR3 bases: TGTGCCAGCAGTTTGAAAGGTGCCAGGGGGTACCCTAGCAATCAGCCCCAGCATTTT.

This clonotype was found many times. CDR3 in amino acids: CSARAASGRMQETQYF. The DNA of the CDR3 is TGCAGTGCTAGAGCGGCTAGCGGGAGAATGCAAGAGACCCAGTACTTC. The chain employs TRBV20-1 and TRBJ2-5, with 10 bases that match TRBD2. The CDR3 is made up of 16 amino acids. V shed 1 base and J 2 bases; nucleotides not matched to a gene: 7. The germline gives CDR1 DFQATT, CDR2 SNEGSKA (reference sequence).

This clonotype was seen a single time. J is TRBJ1-2 and V is TRBV3-2. TRBV3-2 is termed a pseudogene. The CDR3 has 14 residues. This chain's CDR3 is CASSQGLSGYGYTF. The CDR3 DNA reads as TGTGCCAGCAGCCAAGGTCTTTCCGGCTATGGCTACACCTTC.

V is TRBV5-1 and J is TRBJ2-7; 9 nucleotides match TRBD1. After removal of 3 bases from V and 0 bases from J, the junction contained 7 bases not matched to a gene. Germline CDR1 and CDR2: SGHRS and YFSETQ. The CDR3 contains 16 residues. DNA of the CDR3: TGCGCCAGCAGCTCCCCTCCGGGACAGGGCTCCTACGAGCAGTACTTC. Translation gives CASSSPPGQGSYEQYF.

The rearrangement links TRBV6-1 to TRBJ2-7, with TRBD1 identical over 9 bases. The CDR3 sequence is 18 residues long. The germline V gene has CDR1 MNHNS and CDR2 SASEGT. With V trimmed by 5 bases and J by 3 bases, 17 bases remained unmatched. The CDR3 DNA follows: TGTGCCAGCAGTATTAGGGAGGGACAGGGTTCCTTTTACTACGAGCAGTACTTC. It translates to CASSIREGQGSFYYEQYF.

The rearrangement uses TRBV12-3 or TRBV12-4 and TRBJ2-5; 9 bases line up with TRBD2. V shed 5 bases and J 5 bases; nucleotides not matched to a gene: 6. The CDR3 is 14 residues long. CDR3 protein: CASSPGTSWETQYF. In DNA form, the CDR3 reads TGTGCCAGCAGTCCCGGGACTAGCTGGGAGACCCAGTACTTC.

This clonotype was found many times. This chain links TRBV7-9 with TRBJ2-3; possible D gene TRBD2, 6 bases. The V gene's germline CDR1 is SEHNR and CDR2 FQNEAQ (reference sequence). The CDR3 extends over 15 amino acids. Trimming took 2 bases from V and 4 from J, leaving 13 bases between them. CDR3 sequence: CASSLLLAEADTQYF. DNA of the CDR3: TGTGCCAGCAGCTTACTGTTAGCGGAAGCAGATACGCAGTATTTT. The variable domain in full, with the rest retrieved from reference TRBV7-9 and TRBJ2-3, is DTGVSQNPRHKITKRGQNVTFRCDPISEHNRLYWYRQTLGQGPEFLTYFQNEAQLEKSRLLSDRFSAERPKGSFSTLEIQRTEQGDSAMYLCASSLLLAEADTQYFGPGTRLTVL.

This sequence joins TRBV12-3 or TRBV12-4 and TRBJ1-5; weak D call: TRBD1 (5 bases). The ends were cut back, 6 bases at V and 2 bases at J, with 17 bases in the middle. CDR3 length equals 16 residues. The DNA of the CDR3 is TGTGCCAGCAGCATCGGGACGGGGATCGGCAATCAGCCCCAGCATTTT. Encoded protein: CASSIGTGIGNQPQHF.

This clonotype has a handful of counts. The chain joins TRBV6-5 to TRBJ1-5; TRBD1 aligns across 7 bases. Germline CDR1 MNHEY, CDR2 SVGAGI. The CDR3 length is 13 residues. Germline trimming cut 2 bases from V and 11 bases from J; bases unmatched to any gene: 6. The CDR3 protein is CASSYRQGGAQHF. The CDR3 nucleotides are TGTGCCAGCAGTTACAGGCAGGGGGGAGCCCAGCATTTT.

The chain links TRBV7-3 to TRBJ1-1, with D unresolved. From germline, CDR1 is SGHTA and CDR2 FQGTGA. V lost 4 bases and J 3 bases, leaving 9 bases between the germline ends. The CDR3 has 13 amino acids. CDR3 loop: CASSSGRDTEAFF. The DNA for the CDR3 is TGTGCCAGCAGCTCGGGCAGAGACACTGAAGCTTTCTTT.

In this sample, this clonotype turned up many times. The gene calls are TRBV7-2 and TRBJ2-5; D might be TRBD2 (5 bases). CDR1 SGHTA and CDR2 FQGNSA come from the germline V gene. CDR3 size: 12 residues. Trimming removed 5 bases from V and 11 bases from J, with 15 bases in between. The CDR3 sequence: CASSLEGLPQYF. CDR3 nucleotide sequence: TGTGCCAGCAGCCTTGAGGGCCTTCCTCAGTACTTC.

To note about this clonotype: A much larger clone lies a single base off, so this may be a read error. This chain uses TRBV2 with TRBJ2-7, with D uncertain. The CDR3 is made up of 12 amino acids. CDR1 and CDR2 from the germline V gene are SNHLY and FYNNEI. CDR3 in DNA: TGTGCCAGCAGAGAAGCGCTCCACGAGCAGTACTTC. Translated, it gives CASREALHEQYF. Supplemented by reference TRBV2 and TRBJ2-7, the full variable domain reads EPEVTQTPSHQVTQMGQEVILRCVPISNHLYFYWYRQILGQKVEFLVSFYNNEISEKSEIFDDQFSVERPDGSNFTLKIRSTKLEDSAMYFCASREALHEQYFGPGTRLTVT.